This entry lists 18 T cell receptor beta chains sequenced from one sample in a study of cytomegalovirus exposure and HLA in healthy donors. PCR was performed using 60 Vbeta and 13 Jbeta primers. Method: immunoSEQ multiplex PCR; TCRdb's copy keeps in-frame clones and lacks some. Here the sample spans more than 90,000 clones, roughly 80% being singletons. Sequenced material: PBMCs. The receptors were gathered from a female donor in good health and CMV-seronegative.

The V and J genes are TRBV9 and TRBJ2-6; 10 nucleotides line up with TRBD2. Germline V gene data show CDR1 as SGDLS and CDR2 as YYNGEE. J lost 2 bases, V lost 0 bases, and 5 bases had no gene match. The CDR3 runs to 18 residues. The DNA for the CDR3 is TGTGCCAGCAGCGTAGCGGCTAGCGGGAGACCTGGGGCCAACGTCCTGACTTTC. As protein: CASSVAASGRPGANVLTF.

The genes are TRBV18 and TRBJ2-2; TRBD1 might be the D (6 bases). Trimming shortened V by 4 bases and J by 0 bases, and 15 bases separated the two germline ends. Germline-derived CDR1 and CDR2 are KGHSH and LQKENI. The CDR3 loop spans 17 amino acids. The CDR3 protein is CASSRQTGYANTGELFF. In DNA form, the CDR3 reads TGTGCCAGCTCACGACAGACAGGTTACGCGAACACCGGGGAGCTGTTTTTT.

The V gene is TRBV6-5, the J gene TRBJ2-5; TRBD2 is a possible D gene (5 bases). In germline, CDR1 is MNHEY, CDR2 SVGAGI. The CDR3 contains 13 residues. V lost 2 bases to trimming and J lost 4 bases, with 8 bases between them. The CDR3 DNA sequence: TGTGCCAGCAGTTACGTGGCGGGAGAGACCCAGTACTTC. Protein: CASSYVAGETQYF.

V gene TRBV9 combines with J gene TRBJ2-5; maybe TRBD2 (5 bases). This CDR3 has 14 amino acids. The V and J ends lost 0 bases and 4 bases respectively, with 10 bases between them. Germline CDR1 and CDR2: SGDLS and YYNGEE. CDR3 region: CASSVDGLSETQYF. The CDR3 DNA is TGTGCCAGCAGCGTAGACGGACTTTCAGAGACCCAGTACTTC.

This rearrangement joins TRBV28 to TRBJ1-1; D is unclear. Between the trimmed V and J ends, which lost 4 bases and 3 bases, there was a span of 12 bases. CDR3 length equals 14 residues. CDR1 is MDHEN, CDR2 SYDVKM, per germline. DNA for the CDR3: TGTGCCAGCAGTTCTCCCGGGTCCGACACTGAAGCTTTCTTT. Translation gives CASSSPGSDTEAFF.

The genes are TRBV5-1 and TRBJ2-5; 14 nucleotides align to TRBD2. The CDR3 runs 15 residues. Trimming took 3 bases from V and 4 from J; bases not matched to a gene: 2. Germline values: CDR1 SGHRS, CDR2 YFSETQ. CDR3 coding DNA: TGCGCCAGCAGCTCTGGACTAGCGGGGGGAGAGACCCAGTACTTC. Encoded protein: CASSSGLAGGETQYF. Supplemented by reference TRBV5-1 and TRBJ2-5, the full variable domain reads KAGVTQTPRYLIKTRGQQVTLSCSPISGHRSVSWYQQTPGQGLQFLFEYFSETQRNKGNFPGRFSGRQFSNSRSEMNVSTLELGDSALYLCASSSGLAGGETQYFGPGTRLLVL.

This chain uses TRBV27 with TRBJ2-2; 8 nucleotides match TRBD1. V was pared by 1 base and J by 8 bases, with 6 bases of the junction left unmatched. This CDR3 is built from 15 residues. CDR1 is MNHEY, CDR2 SMNVEV, per germline (reference sequence). In DNA form, the CDR3 reads TGTGCCAGCAGTTTATTGGACAGGGATCATGGGGAGCTGTTTTTT. Protein product: CASSLLDRDHGELFF.

CDR3 in amino acids: CASSAQWTGHNEKLFF. CDR3 in DNA: TGTGCCAGCAGTGCTCAGTGGACAGGCCATAATGAAAAACTGTTTTTT. The chain joins TRBV25-1 to TRBJ1-4; the match to TRBD1 covers 7 bases. V shed 4 bases and J 4 bases; nucleotides not matched to a gene: 9. Germline V gene sequence: CDR1 MGHDK, CDR2 SYGVNS. The CDR3 covers 16 residues.

This chain uses TRBV7-2 with TRBJ2-3; possibly TRBD1 for D (6 bases). The CDR3 is 15 amino acids. CDR1 is SGHTA and CDR2 is FQGNSA in the germline V gene. V was clipped by 1 base and J by 1 base, with 9 bases between them. CDR3: CASSLDRDGTDTQYF. In DNA form, the CDR3 reads TGTGCCAGCAGCTTAGACAGGGACGGCACAGATACGCAGTATTTT.

The genes are TRBV5-6 and TRBJ1-3; weak D call: TRBD1 (5 bases). Trimming removed 4 bases from V and 0 bases from J, with 14 bases in between. CDR1 is SGHDT and CDR2 is YYEEEE in the germline V gene. The CDR3 covers 16 residues. This CDR3 is CASSPRGVSSGNTIYF. The CDR3, as DNA: TGTGCCAGCAGCCCACGGGGGGTGAGCTCTGGAAACACCATATATTTT.

CDR3 protein: CASSIAGAFQPQHF. The CDR3 DNA reads TGTGCCAGTAGTATTGCGGGGGCGTTTCAGCCCCAGCATTTT. J is TRBJ1-5 and V is TRBV19; D might be TRBD1 (6 bases). This CDR3 is 14 amino acids long. The germline V gene has CDR1 LNHDA and CDR2 SQIVND (reference sequence). V shed 3 bases and J shed 6 bases, with 12 bases lying between them.

The rearrangement joins TRBV7-8 to TRBJ2-5, with a possible D match to TRBD1 (6 bases). The J call is in doubt because the DNA end fits TRBJ2-7 better. CDR1 is SGHVS and CDR2 is FQNEAQ in the germline V gene. The CDR3 has 13 residues. The DNA of the CDR3 is TGTGCCAGCAGCCTTGACAGGCCCTACGAGCAGTACTTC. Translated: CASSLDRPYEQYF.

The genes are TRBV11-3 and TRBJ2-2; 16 bases fit TRBD2. CDR1 SGHNT and CDR2 YENEEA come from the germline V gene. The CDR3 is 18 residues long. J lost 4 bases, V lost 4 bases, and 6 bases had no gene match. The CDR3 loop is CASSSGTSGRAGTGELFF. In DNA, the CDR3 is TGTGCCAGCAGCTCCGGGACTAGCGGGAGGGCCGGCACCGGGGAGCTGTTTTTT.

This clone was seen only a few times. Relative to the germline gene, one junction end is altered; a read error may explain this. The chain combines TRBV7-7 with TRBJ2-1, with 7 positions matching TRBD2. CDR3 length equals 14 residues. Germline CDR1 reads SSHAT; CDR2 reads FNYEAQ (reference sequence). CDR3 in DNA: TGTGCTAGCAGCTTAGGGACTACCGACAATGAGCAGTTCTTC. Protein sequence: CASSLGTTDNEQFF.

This rearrangement joins TRBV5-4 to TRBJ1-2; no definite D call. V was shortened by 6 bases and J by 7 bases, with 16 bases between the two germline ends. From germline, CDR1 is SGHNT and CDR2 YYREEE (reference sequence). This CDR3 comprises 13 residues. CDR3 in DNA: TGTGCCAGCACCCGTGCGGGAGGACTTGGCTACACCTTC. Its protein product is CASTRAGGLGYTF.

V usage is TRBV7-9 and J usage is TRBJ2-7; possible D gene TRBD2, 6 bases. Between the trimmed V and J ends, which lost 5 bases and 5 bases, there was a span of 19 bases. Germline V gene data show CDR1 as SEHNR and CDR2 as FQNEAQ (reference sequence). The CDR3 has 15 amino acids. CDR3 nucleotides: TGTGCCAGCAGCCTAGGGACTTCGACCCTTGACGAGCAGTACTTC. Translated: CASSLGTSTLDEQYF.

The table lists this clone with a count of one. This sequence joins TRBV30 and TRBJ2-3; TRBD1 is a possible D gene (6 bases). V lost 1 base and J lost 0, with 8 bases in between. The CDR3 runs 14 residues. Germline values: CDR1 GTSNPN, CDR2 SVGIG (reference sequence). CDR3 bases: TGTGCCTGGAGTGAAGGGACAAGCACAGATACGCAGTATTTT. It codes for CAWSEGTSTDTQYF.

The V and J genes are TRBV29-1 and TRBJ1-1; 9 nucleotides align to TRBD1. Unmatched junction bases numbered 3, after V lost 4 bases and J lost 0 bases. Looked up from germline, CDR1 is SQVTM and CDR2 is ANQGSEA. The CDR3 length is 14 residues. The CDR3 is CSVGGQGLNTEAFF. CDR3 nucleotides: TGCAGCGTTGGGGGACAGGGCCTGAACACTGAAGCTTTCTTT.